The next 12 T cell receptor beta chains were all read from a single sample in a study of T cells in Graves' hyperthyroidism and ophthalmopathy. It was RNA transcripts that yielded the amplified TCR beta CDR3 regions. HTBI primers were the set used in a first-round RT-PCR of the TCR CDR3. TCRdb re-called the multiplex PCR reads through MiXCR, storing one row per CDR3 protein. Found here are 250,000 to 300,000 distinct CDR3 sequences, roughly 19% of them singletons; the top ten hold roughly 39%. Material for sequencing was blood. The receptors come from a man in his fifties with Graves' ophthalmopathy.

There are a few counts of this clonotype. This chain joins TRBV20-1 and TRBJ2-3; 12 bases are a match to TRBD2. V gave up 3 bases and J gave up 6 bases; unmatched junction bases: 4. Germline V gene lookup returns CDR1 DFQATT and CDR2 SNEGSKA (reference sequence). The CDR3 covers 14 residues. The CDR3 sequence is CSASRTSGADTQYF. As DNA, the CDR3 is TGCAGTGCTAGTAGGACTAGCGGGGCCGATACGCAGTATTTT.

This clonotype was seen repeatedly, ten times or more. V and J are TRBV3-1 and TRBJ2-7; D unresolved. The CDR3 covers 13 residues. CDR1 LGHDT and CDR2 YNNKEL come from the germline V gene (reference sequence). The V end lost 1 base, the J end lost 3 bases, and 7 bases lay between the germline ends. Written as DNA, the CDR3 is TGTGCCAGCAGCCAAGGGGTCCACTACGAGCAGTACTTC. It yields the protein CASSQGVHYEQYF.

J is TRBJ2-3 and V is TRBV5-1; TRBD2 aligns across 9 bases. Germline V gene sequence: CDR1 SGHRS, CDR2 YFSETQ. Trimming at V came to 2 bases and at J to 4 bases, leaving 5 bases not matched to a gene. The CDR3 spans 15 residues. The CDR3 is CASSFSGSRADTQYF. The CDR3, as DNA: TGCGCCAGCAGCTTTAGCGGGAGCAGGGCAGATACGCAGTATTTT.

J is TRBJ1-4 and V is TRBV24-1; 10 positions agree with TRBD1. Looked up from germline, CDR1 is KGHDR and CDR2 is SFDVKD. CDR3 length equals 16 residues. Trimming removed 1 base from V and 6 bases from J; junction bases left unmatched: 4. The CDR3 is CATSDFTGTGDEKLFF. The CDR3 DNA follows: TGTGCCACCAGTGATTTTACCGGGACAGGGGATGAAAAACTGTTTTTT.

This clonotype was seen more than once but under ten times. CDR3 sequence reads: CSATRAMGNEQYF. In DNA, the CDR3 is TGCAGCGCTACTCGGGCGATGGGAAACGAGCAGTACTTC. J is TRBJ2-7 and V is TRBV29-1; D unresolved. This CDR3 contains 13 residues. Germline V gene lookup returns CDR1 SQVTM and CDR2 ANQGSEA. Trimming stripped 7 bases from V and 5 bases from J, with 18 bases between.

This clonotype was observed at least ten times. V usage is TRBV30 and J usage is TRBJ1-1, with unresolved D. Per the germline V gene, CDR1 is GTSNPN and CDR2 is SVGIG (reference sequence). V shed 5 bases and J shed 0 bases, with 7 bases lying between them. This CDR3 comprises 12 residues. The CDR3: CAWERVNTEAFF. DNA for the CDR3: TGTGCCTGGGAAAGGGTGAACACTGAAGCTTTCTTT.

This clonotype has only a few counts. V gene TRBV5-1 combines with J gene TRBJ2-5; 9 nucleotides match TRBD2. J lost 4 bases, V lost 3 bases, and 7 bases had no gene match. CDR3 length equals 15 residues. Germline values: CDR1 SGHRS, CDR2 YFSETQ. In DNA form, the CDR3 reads TGCGCCAGCAGCTATCCTAGCGGGACTCGAGAGACCCAGTACTTC. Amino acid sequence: CASSYPSGTRETQYF.

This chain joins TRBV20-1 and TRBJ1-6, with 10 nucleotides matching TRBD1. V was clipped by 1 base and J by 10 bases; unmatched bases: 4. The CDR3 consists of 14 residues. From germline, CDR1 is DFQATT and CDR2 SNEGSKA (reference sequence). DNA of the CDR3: TGCAGTGCTAGAGGGACAGGGGGGAGATCACCCCTCCACTTT. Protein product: CSARGTGGRSPLHF.

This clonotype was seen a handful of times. CDR3 DNA: TGTGCCACCAGTGACCTGGGACAGGGACGCAATGAGCAGTTCTTC. Protein product: CATSDLGQGRNEQFF. The chain employs TRBV24-1 and TRBJ2-1; 9 bases fit TRBD1. The CDR3 has 15 amino acids. Germline V gene lookup returns CDR1 KGHDR and CDR2 SFDVKD. V lost 4 bases and J lost 6; bases outside the gene matches: 6.

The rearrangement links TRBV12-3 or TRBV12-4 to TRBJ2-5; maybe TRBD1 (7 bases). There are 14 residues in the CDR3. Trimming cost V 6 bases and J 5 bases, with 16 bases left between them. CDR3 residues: CASSPGDRWETQYF. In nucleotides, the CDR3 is TGTGCCAGCAGCCCGGGGGACAGATGGGAGACCCAGTACTTC.

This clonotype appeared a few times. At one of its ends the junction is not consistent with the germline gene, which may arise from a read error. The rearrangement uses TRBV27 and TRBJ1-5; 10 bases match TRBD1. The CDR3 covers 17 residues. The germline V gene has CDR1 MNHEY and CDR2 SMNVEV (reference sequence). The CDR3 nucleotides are TGTGCCAGCAGTCGCGGGACAGGGGCGGGTAGCAATCAGCCCCAGCGTTTT. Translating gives CASSRGTGAGSNQPQRF.

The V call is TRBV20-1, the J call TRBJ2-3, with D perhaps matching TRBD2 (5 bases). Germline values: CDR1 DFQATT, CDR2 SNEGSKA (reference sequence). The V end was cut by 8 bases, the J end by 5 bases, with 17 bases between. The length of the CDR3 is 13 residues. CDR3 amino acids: CSTAPRVLDTQYF. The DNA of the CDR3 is TGCAGTACCGCTCCGCGGGTTCTAGATACGCAGTATTTT.